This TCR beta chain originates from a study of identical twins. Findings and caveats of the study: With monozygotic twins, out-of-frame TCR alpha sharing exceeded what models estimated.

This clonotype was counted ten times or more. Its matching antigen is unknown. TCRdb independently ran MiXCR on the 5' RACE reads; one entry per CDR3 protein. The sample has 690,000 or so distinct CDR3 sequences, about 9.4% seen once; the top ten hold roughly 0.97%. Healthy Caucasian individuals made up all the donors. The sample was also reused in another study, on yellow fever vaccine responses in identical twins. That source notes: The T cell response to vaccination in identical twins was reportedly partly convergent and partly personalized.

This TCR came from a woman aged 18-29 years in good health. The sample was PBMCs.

CDR3 amino acids: CASSLEQQKQYF. As DNA, the CDR3 is TGCGCCAGCAGCTTGGAACAGCAGAAGCAGTACTTC. This chain uses TRBV5-1 with TRBJ2-7; D gene unclear. Germline V gene sequence: CDR1 SGHRS, CDR2 YFSETQ. This CDR3 is 12 amino acids long. Trimming shortened V by 0 bases and J by 8 bases, and 9 bases separated the two germline ends.